This is a list of T cell receptor beta chains from one sample in a study of OX40 agonist ivuxolimab in advanced cancers. Repertoires were generated with immunoSEQ multiplex PCR, while TCRdb's copy carries only in-frame clones and drops some. The repertoire includes roughly 80,000 clones, about 82% of them detected once, and 0.5% to 0.7% sits in the top ten. Here the sequenced sample was CD4+ or CD8+ T cells sorted from blood, taken in a trial of the OX40 agonist ivuxolimab. The source is an adult with an advanced solid tumor such as melanoma, head and neck, liver or kidney cancer. CDR3s include the opening cysteine and the closing phenylalanine or tryptophan. A D gene is named only where the DNA matches it firmly. Not all rows give a size; the values are once, few, many and, for expanded clones, a class.

clone size: NA; CDR3 length: 15; D gene: NA; V gene: TRBV7-2; J gene: TRBJ2-3; CDR3 DNA: TGTGCCAGCAGCCCCCTTAGAGGCGTGACAGATACGCAGTATTTT; CDR3 protein: CASSPLRGVTDTQYF
clone size: NA; CDR3 length: 15; D gene: TRBD1; V gene: TRBV5-1; J gene: TRBJ2-1; CDR3 DNA: TGCGCCAGCAGCTTGGAAGTGACAGGGTTCCATGAGCAGTTCTTC; CDR3 protein: CASSLEVTGFHEQFF
clone size: NA; CDR3 length: 13; D gene: NA; V gene: TRBV25-1; J gene: TRBJ2-7; CDR3 DNA: TGTGCCAGCAGTGAAAGGTACCGAAACGAGCAGTACTTC; CDR3 protein: CASSERYRNEQYF
clone size: NA; CDR3 length: 15; D gene: NA; V gene: TRBV5-1; J gene: TRBJ2-7; CDR3 DNA: TGCGCCAGCAGCTTGGGATCTGGGATCTCCTACGAGCAGTACTTC; CDR3 protein: CASSLGSGISYEQYF
clone size: few; CDR3 length: 13; D gene: NA; V gene: TRBV5-1; J gene: TRBJ1-1; CDR3 DNA: TGCGCCAGCAGCTTGGCTACAAACACTGAAGCTTTCTTT; CDR3 protein: CASSLATNTEAFF
clone size: NA; CDR3 length: 13; D gene: TRBD2; V gene: TRBV10-3; J gene: TRBJ2-5; CDR3 DNA: TGTGCCACGGGACTAGCGGGGGAAGAGACCCAGTACTTC; CDR3 protein: CATGLAGEETQYF
clone size: once; CDR3 length: 16; D gene: NA; V gene: TRBV5-1; J gene: TRBJ1-2; CDR3 DNA: TGCGCCAGCAGCCGAAACGGGGACTCATGGAACTATGGCTACACCTTC; CDR3 protein: CASSRNGDSWNYGYTF
clone size: NA; CDR3 length: 14; D gene: NA; V gene: TRBV5-1; J gene: TRBJ1-4; CDR3 DNA: TGCGCCAGCAGCCATGGGACTGGGAATGAAAAACTGTTTTTT; CDR3 protein: CASSHGTGNEKLFF
clone size: NA; CDR3 length: 18; D gene: NA; V gene: TRBV27; J gene: TRBJ1-2; CDR3 DNA: TGTGCCAGCAGTTTATTTTCCCAACCCAGCAGAGTTAACTATGGCTACACCTTC; CDR3 protein: CASSLFSQPSRVNYGYTF
clone size: NA; CDR3 length: 15; D gene: NA; V gene: TRBV29-1; J gene: TRBJ2-1; CDR3 DNA: TGCAGCGTTGAGGAAGGGCCAGGAAGGGACAATGAGCAGTTCTTC; CDR3 protein: CSVEEGPGRDNEQFF
clone size: NA; CDR3 length: 15; D gene: NA; V gene: TRBV7-2; J gene: TRBJ1-4; CDR3 DNA: TGTGCCAGCAGCTTATGGTCCCGGGAGGGAGGAAAACTGTTTTTT; CDR3 protein: CASSLWSREGGKLFF
clone size: NA; CDR3 length: 15; D gene: TRBD1; V gene: TRBV27; J gene: TRBJ1-4; CDR3 DNA: TGTGCCAGCAGGTTAGGGACAGGGTTTAGGGAAAAACTGTTTTTT; CDR3 protein: CASRLGTGFREKLFF
clone size: NA; CDR3 length: 15; D gene: TRBD1; V gene: TRBV7-9; J gene: TRBJ1-4; CDR3 DNA: TGTGCCAGCAGCTCCACAGGGGGATTGAGTGAAAAACTGTTTTTT; CDR3 protein: CASSSTGGLSEKLFF
clone size: many; CDR3 length: 14; D gene: NA; V gene: TRBV7-8; J gene: TRBJ1-6; CDR3 DNA: TGTGCCAGCAGCTTAGGGGGGGGGAATTCACCCCTCCACTTT; CDR3 protein: CASSLGGGNSPLHF
clone size: NA; CDR3 length: 14; D gene: NA; V gene: TRBV6-1; J gene: TRBJ1-2; CDR3 DNA: TGTGCCAGCAGTAACAGGGTTTCGGGCTATGGCTACACCTTC; CDR3 protein: CASSNRVSGYGYTF
clone size: NA; CDR3 length: 12; D gene: NA; V gene: TRBV6-6; J gene: TRBJ2-1; CDR3 DNA: TGTGCCAGCAGTGCACAGGTCAATGAGCAGTTCTTC; CDR3 protein: CASSAQVNEQFF
clone size: NA; CDR3 length: 15; D gene: NA; V gene: TRBV4-1; J gene: TRBJ1-1; CDR3 DNA: TGCGCCAGCAGCCAAGATGCCCCCCCGTGGGGTGAAGCTTTCTTT; CDR3 protein: CASSQDAPPWGEAFF
clone size: NA; CDR3 length: 16; D gene: NA; V gene: TRBV19; J gene: TRBJ1-6; CDR3 DNA: TGTGCCAGTACCATGGACGATAGCTCCTATAATTCACCCCTCCACTTT; CDR3 protein: CASTMDDSSYNSPLHF
clone size: NA; CDR3 length: 14; D gene: NA; V gene: TRBV6-5; J gene: TRBJ1-1; CDR3 DNA: TGTGCCAGCAGTTACGGGCCTGGACTCTTTGAAGCTTTCTTT; CDR3 protein: CASSYGPGLFEAFF
clone size: few; CDR3 length: 15; D gene: NA; V gene: TRBV5-1; J gene: TRBJ1-2; CDR3 DNA: TGCGCCAGCAGCCCCACCTCGGTCCGAAACTATGGCTACACCTTC; CDR3 protein: CASSPTSVRNYGYTF
clone size: NA; CDR3 length: 16; D gene: TRBD2; V gene: TRBV5-1; J gene: TRBJ2-3; CDR3 DNA: TGCGCCAGCAGCCCAGGGGCCGGGGGGGCGACAGATACGCAGTATTTT; CDR3 protein: CASSPGAGGATDTQYF
clone size: NA; CDR3 length: 14; D gene: NA; V gene: TRBV7-3; J gene: TRBJ1-3; CDR3 DNA: TGTGCCAGCAGCTTACAGGGCTCTGGAAACACCATATATTTT; CDR3 protein: CASSLQGSGNTIYF
clone size: NA; CDR3 length: 16; D gene: TRBD2; V gene: TRBV5-4; J gene: TRBJ2-3; CDR3 DNA: TGTGCCAGCAGCTTAAAGCGGGGGCCCGACACAGATACGCAGTATTTT; CDR3 protein: CASSLKRGPDTDTQYF
clone size: NA; CDR3 length: 16; D gene: NA; V gene: TRBV9; J gene: TRBJ2-3; CDR3 DNA: TGTGCCAGCAGCGTAGAGGGGGGGGCTAGGACAGATACGCAGTATTTT; CDR3 protein: CASSVEGGARTDTQYF
clone size: NA; CDR3 length: 14; D gene: TRBD2; V gene: TRBV27; J gene: TRBJ2-1; CDR3 DNA: TGTGCCAGTATCGCGGGGGACTCGTCTAATGAGCAGTTCTTC; CDR3 protein: CASIAGDSSNEQFF
clone size: NA; CDR3 length: 15; D gene: NA; V gene: TRBV6-1; J gene: TRBJ1-5; CDR3 DNA: TGTGCCAGCAGTGGAGGCATCAATAGCAATCAGCCCCAGCATTTT; CDR3 protein: CASSGGINSNQPQHF
clone size: once; CDR3 length: 15; D gene: TRBD1; V gene: TRBV7-8; J gene: TRBJ2-7; CDR3 DNA: TGTGCCAGCAGCCGACAGGGCCGTTGGGAATACGAGCAGTACTTC; CDR3 protein: CASSRQGRWEYEQYF
clone size: NA; CDR3 length: 15; D gene: NA; V gene: TRBV5-8; J gene: TRBJ2-2; CDR3 DNA: TGTGCCAGCAGCTTGGTATTGTCGAACACCGGGGAGCTGTTTTTT; CDR3 protein: CASSLVLSNTGELFF
clone size: NA; CDR3 length: 12; D gene: NA; V gene: TRBV7-2; J gene: TRBJ2-3; CDR3 DNA: TGTGCCAGCAGCATTAGTGTGAGTACGCAGTATTTT; CDR3 protein: CASSISVSTQYF
clone size: NA; CDR3 length: 14; D gene: NA; V gene: TRBV7-9; J gene: TRBJ1-4; CDR3 DNA: TGTGCCAGCAGCTTAAGAGGGGGTAATGAAAAACTGTTTTTT; CDR3 protein: CASSLRGGNEKLFF
clone size: NA; CDR3 length: 13; D gene: NA; V gene: TRBV6-1; J gene: TRBJ2-1; CDR3 DNA: TGTGCCAGCAGTCTATACCCTGGGACAGAGCAGTTCTTC; CDR3 protein: CASSLYPGTEQFF
clone size: few; CDR3 length: 14; D gene: TRBD1; V gene: TRBV19; J gene: TRBJ1-2; CDR3 DNA: TGTGCCAGTAGTATCCCCGGACAGGGTGGGGGCTACACCTTC; CDR3 protein: CASSIPGQGGGYTF
clone size: NA; CDR3 length: 13; D gene: NA; V gene: TRBV21-1; J gene: TRBJ1-2; CDR3 DNA: TGTGCCAGCAGCAACCAGGGGAACTATGGCTACACCTTC; CDR3 protein: CASSNQGNYGYTF
clone size: NA; CDR3 length: 17; D gene: NA; V gene: TRBV7-9; J gene: TRBJ1-2; CDR3 DNA: TGTGCCAGCAGCACCCCGTTTCCGGGACCACCTAACTATGGCTACACCTTC; CDR3 protein: CASSTPFPGPPNYGYTF
clone size: NA; CDR3 length: 15; D gene: TRBD1; V gene: TRBV2; J gene: TRBJ1-4; CDR3 DNA: TGTGCCAGCAGTGAAAGACAGGGGGCCGGGGAAAAACTGTTTTTT; CDR3 protein: CASSERQGAGEKLFF
clone size: few; CDR3 length: 15; D gene: NA; V gene: TRBV18; J gene: TRBJ1-1; CDR3 DNA: TGTGCCAGCTCACCACCCTGGACGCCCATCGATGAAGCTTTCTTT; CDR3 protein: CASSPPWTPIDEAFF
clone size: NA; CDR3 length: 18; D gene: TRBD1; V gene: TRBV30; J gene: TRBJ1-2; CDR3 DNA: TGTGCCTGGAGTCGAGGGAAAACCGGGACAGGGGGTTTTTATGGCTACACCTTC; CDR3 protein: CAWSRGKTGTGGFYGYTF
clone size: NA; CDR3 length: 12; D gene: NA; V gene: TRBV11-2; J gene: TRBJ1-1; CDR3 DNA: TGTGCCAGCAGCCTCGATGAGACTGAAGCTTTCTTT; CDR3 protein: CASSLDETEAFF
clone size: NA; CDR3 length: 16; D gene: TRBD1; V gene: TRBV19; J gene: TRBJ1-5; CDR3 DNA: TGTGCCGGGGCCCCCGGGACAGGGGCTCGCAATCAGCCCCAGCATTTT; CDR3 protein: CAGAPGTGARNQPQHF
clone size: NA; CDR3 length: 15; D gene: TRBD2; V gene: TRBV7-7; J gene: TRBJ2-1; CDR3 DNA: TGTGCTAGCAGCTTAGGTAGCGGGGGACACAATGAGCAGTTCTTC; CDR3 protein: CASSLGSGGHNEQFF
clone size: NA; CDR3 length: 13; D gene: NA; V gene: TRBV18; J gene: TRBJ2-7; CDR3 DNA: TGTGCCAGCTCACCACCGGGGGAGTACGAGCAGTACTTC; CDR3 protein: CASSPPGEYEQYF
clone size: NA; CDR3 length: 13; D gene: TRBD1; V gene: TRBV7-2; J gene: TRBJ1-5; CDR3 DNA: TGTGCCAGCAGCCGGACAGGTGGACAGCCCCAGCATTTT; CDR3 protein: CASSRTGGQPQHF
clone size: NA; CDR3 length: 13; D gene: NA; V gene: TRBV28; J gene: TRBJ1-2; CDR3 DNA: TGTGCCAGCAGTACTGGGGGCGGACGGGGCTACACCTTC; CDR3 protein: CASSTGGGRGYTF
clone size: NA; CDR3 length: 14; D gene: TRBD1; V gene: TRBV5-5; J gene: TRBJ2-4; CDR3 DNA: TGTGCCAGCAGCGTCGGACAGGGTGTCGACATTCAGTACTTC; CDR3 protein: CASSVGQGVDIQYF
clone size: NA; CDR3 length: 15; D gene: TRBD1; V gene: TRBV5-1; J gene: TRBJ1-2; CDR3 DNA: TGCGCCAGCAGCTTGCCCTTATCAGGGGGCTATGGCTACACCTTC; CDR3 protein: CASSLPLSGGYGYTF
clone size: few; CDR3 length: 17; D gene: TRBD2; V gene: TRBV9; J gene: TRBJ2-1; CDR3 DNA: TGTGCCAGCAGCGTAGAAGCGGGGTCGAGCTCCTACAATGAGCAGTTCTTC; CDR3 protein: CASSVEAGSSSYNEQFF
clone size: once; CDR3 length: 15; D gene: TRBD1; V gene: TRBV27; J gene: TRBJ1-2; CDR3 DNA: TGTGCCAGCAGTTTAGTGGGACAGAGGCGATATGGCTACACCTTC; CDR3 protein: CASSLVGQRRYGYTF
clone size: NA; CDR3 length: 17; D gene: TRBD1; V gene: TRBV2; J gene: TRBJ2-2; CDR3 DNA: TGTGCCAGCAGTTACCCGGGACAGGGGGCGCAAACCGGGGAGCTGTTTTTT; CDR3 protein: CASSYPGQGAQTGELFF
clone size: NA; CDR3 length: 11; D gene: TRBD1; V gene: TRBV20-1; J gene: TRBJ2-3; CDR3 DNA: TGCAGTGCGGGACAGGGCGATACGCAGTATTTT; CDR3 protein: CSAGQGDTQYF